This is a list of T cell receptor beta chains from one sample in a study of blood T cell repertoires in COVID-19. The method was immunoSEQ multiplex PCR; TCRdb's version includes in-frame clones alone and lacks a portion of them. Found here are some 50,000 clones, about nine tenths of them singletons; the top ten hold 6.5% to 8.5%. The sequencing input was peripheral blood. These TCRs come from a woman between 65 and 79 years old with active COVID-19. CDR3s include the opening cysteine and the closing phenylalanine or tryptophan. Fields, in order: J gene, D gene, clone size, V gene, CDR3 protein, CDR3 DNA. D genes are given only for firm matches. Size is stated for part of the rows, as once, few or many counts, or as a class when the clone is expanded.

j_gene: TRBJ2-2; d_gene: TRBD2; abundance: .; v_gene: TRBV28; CDR3aa: CASSAGSTSGRAGELFF; CDR3nt: TGTGCCAGCAGCGCCGGGTCGACTAGCGGGAGGGCCGGGGAGCTGTTTTTT
j_gene: TRBJ2-7; d_gene: TRBD1; abundance: .; v_gene: TRBV28; CDR3aa: CASSSYRQGADEQYF; CDR3nt: TGTGCCAGCAGCTCCTATAGACAGGGGGCCGACGAGCAGTACTTC
j_gene: TRBJ2-1; d_gene: TRBD2; abundance: .; v_gene: TRBV28; CDR3aa: CASSFGLAGARSNEQFF; CDR3nt: TGTGCCAGCAGTTTCGGACTAGCGGGAGCCCGGAGCAATGAGCAGTTCTTC
j_gene: TRBJ2-5; d_gene: .; abundance: .; v_gene: TRBV18; CDR3aa: CASSQRQGGETQYF; CDR3nt: TGTGCCAGCTCCCAAAGACAGGGAGGCGAGACCCAGTACTTC
j_gene: TRBJ1-1; d_gene: .; abundance: .; v_gene: TRBV12-3/TRBV12-4; CDR3aa: CASSLGVRSSAFF; CDR3nt: TGTGCCAGCAGTTTAGGAGTGAGATCCTCGGCTTTCTTT
j_gene: TRBJ2-7; d_gene: .; abundance: .; v_gene: TRBV28; CDR3aa: CASRSSATYEQYF; CDR3nt: TGTGCCAGCAGGAGTAGCGCTACCTACGAGCAGTACTTC
j_gene: TRBJ2-5; d_gene: .; abundance: .; v_gene: TRBV9; CDR3aa: CASSRPLLALQETQYF; CDR3nt: TGTGCCAGCAGCCGCCCCTTACTAGCCCTGCAAGAGACCCAGTACTTC
j_gene: TRBJ2-1; d_gene: .; abundance: .; v_gene: TRBV10-3; CDR3aa: CAISDPDNEQFF; CDR3nt: TGTGCCATCAGTGATCCAGACAATGAGCAGTTCTTC
j_gene: TRBJ1-5; d_gene: .; abundance: few; v_gene: TRBV6-5; CDR3aa: CASMRASNQPQHF; CDR3nt: TGTGCCAGCATGCGAGCTAGCAATCAGCCCCAGCATTTT
j_gene: TRBJ2-3; d_gene: TRBD2; abundance: .; v_gene: TRBV3-1/TRBV3-2; CDR3aa: CASSQGAGGPSTDTQYF; CDR3nt: TGTGCCAGCAGCCAAGGGGCGGGAGGGCCCAGCACAGATACGCAGTATTTT
j_gene: TRBJ2-1; d_gene: .; abundance: .; v_gene: TRBV30; CDR3aa: CAWSPKWGAYNEQFF; CDR3nt: TGTGCCTGGAGTCCGAAGTGGGGAGCCTACAATGAGCAGTTCTTC
j_gene: TRBJ2-7; d_gene: .; abundance: .; v_gene: TRBV3-1/TRBV3-2; CDR3aa: CASSHRNPQQATDF; CDR3nt: TGTGCCAGCAGCCATCGTAACCCCCAACAGGCGACAGATTTC
j_gene: TRBJ1-2; d_gene: TRBD1; abundance: .; v_gene: TRBV7-3; CDR3aa: CASSLTGQGDLGYTF; CDR3nt: TGTGCCAGCAGCTTAACGGGACAGGGTGATTTAGGCTACACCTTC